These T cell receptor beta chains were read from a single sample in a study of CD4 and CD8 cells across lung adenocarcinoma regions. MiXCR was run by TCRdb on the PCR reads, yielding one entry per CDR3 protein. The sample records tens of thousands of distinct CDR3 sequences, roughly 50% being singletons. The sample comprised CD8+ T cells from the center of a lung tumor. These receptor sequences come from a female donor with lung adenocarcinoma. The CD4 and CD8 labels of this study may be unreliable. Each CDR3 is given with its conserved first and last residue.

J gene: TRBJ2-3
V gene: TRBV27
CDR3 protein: CASSSGWALGTGPSTETQYF

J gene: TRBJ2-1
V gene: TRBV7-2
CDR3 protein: CASSFSPGLANEQFF

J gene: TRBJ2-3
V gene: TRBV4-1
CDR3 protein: CASSQTGGNTQTF

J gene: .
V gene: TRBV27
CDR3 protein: CASGGRGGGVTDTQYF

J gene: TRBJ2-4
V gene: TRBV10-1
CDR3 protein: CASSAGLSDKNIQYF

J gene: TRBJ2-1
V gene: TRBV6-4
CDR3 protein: CASNSGGFSEQFF

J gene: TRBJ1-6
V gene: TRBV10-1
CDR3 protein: CASSAGTLNSPLHF

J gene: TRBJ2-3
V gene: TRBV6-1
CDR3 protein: CASSLRQGGSDTQYF

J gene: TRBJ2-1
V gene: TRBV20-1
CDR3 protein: CSAIKRARAYNEQFF

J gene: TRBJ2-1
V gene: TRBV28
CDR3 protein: CASSPHLGAGRYNEQFF

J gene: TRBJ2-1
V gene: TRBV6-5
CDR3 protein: CASSYSRTGNEQFF

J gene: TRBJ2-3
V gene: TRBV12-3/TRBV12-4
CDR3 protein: CASGTGTDTQYF

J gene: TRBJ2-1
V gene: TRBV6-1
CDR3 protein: CASSEQVSSYNEQFF

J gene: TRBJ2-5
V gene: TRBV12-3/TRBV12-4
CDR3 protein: CASSLRARVQETQYF

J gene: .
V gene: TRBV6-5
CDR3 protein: CASSYTTGQVAEQYF

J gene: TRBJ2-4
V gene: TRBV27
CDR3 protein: CASGSGGWAQDIQYF

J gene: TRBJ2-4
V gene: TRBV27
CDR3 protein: CAGRSGTNTQYF

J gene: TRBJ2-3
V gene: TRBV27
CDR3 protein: CASRGRAKDTQYF

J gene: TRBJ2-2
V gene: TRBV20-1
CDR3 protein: CSATLANSNTGELFF

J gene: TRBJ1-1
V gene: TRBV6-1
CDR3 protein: CATNMNTEAFF

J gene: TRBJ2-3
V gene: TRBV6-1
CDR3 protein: CASTHQETDTQYF

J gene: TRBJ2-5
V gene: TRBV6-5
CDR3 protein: CASSYAAAGGRETQYF

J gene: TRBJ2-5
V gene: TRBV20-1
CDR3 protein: CSARGLSQETQYF

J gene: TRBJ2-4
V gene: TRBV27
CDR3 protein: CASSLYGGRAKDIQYF

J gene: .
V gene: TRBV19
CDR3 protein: CASRPSGGSAEQYF

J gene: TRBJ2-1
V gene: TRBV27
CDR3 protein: CASRRGDWSEQFF

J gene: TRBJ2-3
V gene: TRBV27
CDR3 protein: CASSLGDRDPNTQYF

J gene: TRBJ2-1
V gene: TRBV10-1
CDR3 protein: CASSSGNYNEQFF

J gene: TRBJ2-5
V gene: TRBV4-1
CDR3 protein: CASSHLLAGERETQYF

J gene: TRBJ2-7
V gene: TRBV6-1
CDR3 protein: CASSDRGQGSYEQYF

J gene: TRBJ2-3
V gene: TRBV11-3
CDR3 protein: CARGLVVKDTQYF

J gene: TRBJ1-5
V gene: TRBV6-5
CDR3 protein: CASSYMYGRTGNQPQHF

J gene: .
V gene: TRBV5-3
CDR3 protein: CARSSGGFHEQYF

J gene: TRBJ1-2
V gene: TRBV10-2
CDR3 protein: CASSESGRGSYGYTF

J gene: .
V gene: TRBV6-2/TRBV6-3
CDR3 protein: CAGQGAGAPDTQYF

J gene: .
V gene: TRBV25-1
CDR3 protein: CASSDKKTQYF

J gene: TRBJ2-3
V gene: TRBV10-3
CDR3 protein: CATGAGDPDTQYF

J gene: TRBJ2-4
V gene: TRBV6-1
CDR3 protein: CASSAGQGAKNTQYF

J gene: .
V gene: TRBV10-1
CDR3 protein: CASSESSGGSYEQYF

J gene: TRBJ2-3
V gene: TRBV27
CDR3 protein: CASTGSGRSADTQYF

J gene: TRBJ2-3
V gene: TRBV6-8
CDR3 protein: CASSPHGVRAKKTQYF

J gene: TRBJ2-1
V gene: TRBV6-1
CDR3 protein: CASSELAGRTEALYF

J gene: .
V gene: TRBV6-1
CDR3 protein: CASSGTGLKSYEQYF

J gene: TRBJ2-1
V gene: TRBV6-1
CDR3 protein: CASTSSGSFSYNEQFF

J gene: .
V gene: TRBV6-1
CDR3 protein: CASSPNDGYEQYF

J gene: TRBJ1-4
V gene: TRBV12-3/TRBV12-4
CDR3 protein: CASSFGRGEKLFF

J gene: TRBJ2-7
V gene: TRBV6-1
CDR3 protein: CASSWTQGGEQYF

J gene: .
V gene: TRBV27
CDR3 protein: CASSWGARGEQYF

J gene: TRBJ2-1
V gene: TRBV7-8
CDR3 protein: CASSLLAANEQFF

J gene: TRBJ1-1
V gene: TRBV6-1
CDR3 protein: CASLQGLLAEAFF

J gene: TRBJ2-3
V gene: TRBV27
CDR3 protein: CASRQGGRHPDTQYF

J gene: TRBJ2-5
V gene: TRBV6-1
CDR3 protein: CASSSPGTQYF

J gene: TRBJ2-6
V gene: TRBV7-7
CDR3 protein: CASSPGTGANSGANVLTF

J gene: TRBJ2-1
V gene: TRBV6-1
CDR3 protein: CASNYMRGVEQFF

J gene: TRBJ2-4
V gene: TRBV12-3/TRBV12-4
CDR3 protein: CASVLVRGAKNTQYF

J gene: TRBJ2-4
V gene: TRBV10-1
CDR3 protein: CARSLLGRGDKNTQYF

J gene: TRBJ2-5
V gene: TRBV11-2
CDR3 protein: CASSLQGKGRRETQYF

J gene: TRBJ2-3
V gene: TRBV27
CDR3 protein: CGSRPRLGAKDTQYF

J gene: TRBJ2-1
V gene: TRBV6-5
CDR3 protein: CASSYGALELAGDPYNEQFF

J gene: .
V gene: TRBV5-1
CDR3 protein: CASSKGPGTYTQYF